This TCR beta chain was observed in a study of CD8+CD57+ T cells in acquired aplastic anemia. Study overall: The sorted CD4+ and CD8+ cells yielded an average approximately 3 ug of DNA.

The use of genomic DNA as template underpinned the TCR beta VDJ and CDR3 profiling. TCRdb reprocessed the reads with MiXCR, giving one entry per CDR3 protein. The sample shows 260,000 or so distinct CDR3 sequences, approximately 80% of them seen only once. Selection for sequencing was limited to patients who had shown CD8+CD57+ cell expansion by flow cytometry. Each patient had severe acquired aplastic anemia. Concerning this clonotype itself: At one boundary the junction diverges from the germline segment, which might be a read error.

The germline gives CDR1 SGHNT, CDR2 YYREEE (reference sequence). This CDR3 is 13 amino acids long. The chain couples TRBV5-4 to TRBJ1-5; D remains ambiguous. This receptor was obtained from a human donor with aplastic anemia. The specimen was sorted CD4+, CD8+, or CD8+CD57+ T cells (not recorded which) from PBMCs. The CDR3 nucleotides are TGTGCCAGCAGCTTTAATAGCGATCAGCCCCAGCATTTT. This gives the protein CASSFNSDQPQHF.